A selection of T cell receptor beta chains follows, all from one sample in a study of blood T cells in healthy people across ages. TCRdb ran MiXCR on the 5' RACE reads and lists one entry per CDR3 protein. The data hold roughly 800,000 distinct CDR3 sequences, with more than 45% observed a single time. Sequencing used blood. The receptors derive from a man aged 25-40 years in good health. Both conserved end residues are part of each CDR3. Fields, in order: J gene, D gene, clone size, V gene, CDR3 protein, CDR3 DNA. D genes are given only for firm matches. Where a row states a size, it is once, few, many or the class of an expanded clone; other rows omit it.

TRBJ2-1,TRBD1,few,TRBV27,CASTGRTGQKNEQFF,TGTGCCAGCACCGGCCGGACAGGGCAAAAAAATGAGCAGTTCTTC
TRBJ2-5,TRBD1,few,TRBV6-6,CATLGAGGIRETQYF,TGTGCCACCCTCGGGGCAGGGGGTATTAGGGAGACCCAGTACTTC
TRBJ2-1,TRBD2,-,TRBV29-1,CSVDTSGTYNEQFF,TGCAGCGTTGATACTAGCGGTACCTACAATGAGCAGTTCTTC
TRBJ2-5,-,-,TRBV20-1,CSAKGWEETQYF,TGCAGTGCTAAGGGCTGGGAAGAGACCCAGTACTTC
TRBJ1-2,-,-,TRBV9,CASSVRDRPYYGYTF,TGTGCCAGCAGCGTAAGGGACCGCCCTTACTATGGCTACACCTTC
TRBJ2-1,TRBD2,-,TRBV6-2/TRBV6-3,CASSDLAGGAYNEQFF,TGTGCCAGCTCAGACCTAGCGGGGGGCGCCTACAATGAGCAGTTCTTC
TRBJ2-1,-,-,TRBV29-1,CSVGIVGPAEQFF,TGCAGCGTTGGTATAGTGGGACCTGCCGAGCAGTTCTTC
TRBJ2-1,-,-,TRBV11-3,CASSFPGASYNEQFF,TGTGCCAGCAGCTTCCCAGGGGCCTCCTACAATGAGCAGTTCTTC
TRBJ1-2,TRBD1,-,TRBV4-1,CASSRRTGGQNGDYGYTF,TGCGCCAGCAGCCGGCGGACAGGGGGGCAAAATGGTGACTATGGCTACACCTTC
TRBJ2-7,TRBD1,-,TRBV27,CATGPGTGAYEQYF,TGTGCCACCGGGCCCGGGACAGGGGCCTACGAGCAGTACTTC
TRBJ2-7,TRBD2,-,TRBV20-1,CSASNPGLAGPYEQYF,TGCAGTGCTAGTAACCCGGGACTAGCAGGACCTTACGAGCAGTACTTC